The next 17 T cell receptor beta chains were all read from a single sample in a study of cytomegalovirus exposure and HLA in healthy donors. In the PCR, 60 Vbeta and 13 Jbeta primers were used. Sequenced by immunoSEQ multiplex PCR; TCRdb stores in-frame clones only, minus some. The table lists 100,000 to 150,000 clones, about 82% of them singletons, with 1% to 1.5% in the top ten. Sequencing was done on a sample of PBMCs. These TCRs come from a boy aged 10-17 years in good health and CMV-seronegative.

V usage is TRBV6-5 and J usage is TRBJ2-3; TRBD1 matches at 8 bases. The CDR3 spans 14 residues. CDR1 and CDR2 from the germline V gene are MNHEY and SVGAGI. With V trimmed by 6 bases and J by 5 bases, 7 bases remained unmatched. CDR3 sequence reads: CASSPGDRLDTQYF. In DNA form, the CDR3 reads TGTGCCAGCAGCCCCGGGGACAGGTTAGATACGCAGTATTTT.

This chain connects TRBV11-2 to TRBJ1-1, with TRBD1 matching 7 bases. The germline V gene encodes CDR1 SGHAT and CDR2 FQNNGV. V was pared by 2 bases and J by 1 base, with 1 base of the junction left unmatched. This CDR3 region has 14 residues. CDR3 residues: CASSLRTGNTEAFF. The CDR3 bases are TGTGCCAGCAGCTTACGGACAGGGAACACTGAAGCTTTCTTT.

The V call is TRBV6-1, the J call TRBJ2-7; D uncertain. Trimming took off 4 bases at V and 0 bases at J, with 4 bases between the two ends. This CDR3 spans 12 amino acids. Looked up from germline, CDR1 is MNHNS and CDR2 is SASEGT. The CDR3 region has the DNA TGTGCCAGCAGTGGGGCCTCCTACGAGCAGTACTTC. Its protein product is CASSGASYEQYF.

The chain is built from TRBV5-1 and TRBJ2-5; 7 bases are a match to TRBD1. The CDR3 has 15 amino acids. Germline CDR1 reads SGHRS; CDR2 reads YFSETQ. The junction had 10 bases not matched to a gene; V was cut back by 3 bases and J by 5 bases. The CDR3 loop is CASSSETGNGETQYF. The CDR3 region has the DNA TGCGCCAGCAGCTCAGAGACAGGGAACGGTGAGACCCAGTACTTC.

The V and J genes are TRBV29-1 and TRBJ1-1, with 7 nucleotides matching TRBD1. Germline CDR1 and CDR2: SQVTM and ANQGSEA. With 5 bases clipped from V and 2 bases from J, the junction kept 8 bases outside the gene matches. The CDR3 covers 14 residues. CDR3 DNA: TGCAGCGTTACTGGCGACAGGGCAAACACTGAAGCTTTCTTT. Translating gives CSVTGDRANTEAFF.

V is TRBV30 and J is TRBJ2-1; D is unclear. V shed 4 bases and J shed 8 bases, with 15 bases lying between them. This CDR3 is 13 amino acids long. Germline values: CDR1 GTSNPN, CDR2 SVGIG (reference sequence). CDR3 in DNA: TGTGCCTGGAAATTCTCGAGGTGGGATGAGCAGTTCTTC. It codes for CAWKFSRWDEQFF.

This chain joins TRBV7-2 and TRBJ2-7, with D possibly being TRBD2 (6 bases). The V gene's germline CDR1 is SGHTA and CDR2 FQGNSA. CDR3 length: 12 residues. V was cut by 5 bases and J by 6 bases, with 11 bases left in between. CDR3 amino acids: CASSLEGREQYF. The CDR3, as DNA: TGTGCCAGCAGCCTGGAGGGTCGCGAGCAGTACTTC. Complete variable domain (other parts from reference TRBV7-2 and TRBJ2-7): GAGVSQSPSNKVTEKGKDVELRCDPISGHTALYWYRQSLGQGLEFLIYFQGNSAPDKSGLPSDRFSAERTGGSVSTLTIQRTQQEDSAVYLCASSLEGREQYFGPGTRLTVT.

The chain links TRBV6-1 to TRBJ2-7, with 12 bases lining up with TRBD1. In germline, CDR1 is MNHNS, CDR2 SASEGT. The CDR3 is 14 residues long. The ends lost 6 bases at V and 6 bases at J; junction bases unmatched: 6. The CDR3 sequence: CASRPGTGGSEQYF. CDR3 DNA sequence: TGTGCCAGCAGACCCGGGACAGGGGGCTCCGAGCAGTACTTC.

V usage is TRBV29-1 and J usage is TRBJ2-2; D might be TRBD1 (7 bases). Between the trimmed V and J ends, which lost 6 bases and 4 bases, there was a span of 18 bases. In germline, CDR1 is SQVTM, CDR2 ANQGSEA. There are 15 residues in the CDR3. CDR3 coding DNA: TGCAGCGTCAGGGGGGAGATCGGAGTCACCGGGGAGCTGTTTTTT. This codes for CSVRGEIGVTGELFF.

This clone has only one observation. Other DNA sequences from this sample encode an identical CDR3 as well. The chain has TRBV5-1 and TRBJ1-4, with TRBD1 matching over 7 bases. The CDR3 runs to 14 residues. Trimming cost V 5 bases and J 5 bases; bases outside gene matches: 6. Germline assignment: CDR1 SGHRS and CDR2 YFSETQ. The CDR3 region is CASSLGGANEKLFF. The CDR3 bases are TGCGCCAGCAGTCTAGGGGGCGCGAATGAAAAACTGTTTTTT.

This chain joins TRBV5-1 and TRBJ2-1; 11 bases map to TRBD2. The germline V gene encodes CDR1 SGHRS and CDR2 YFSETQ. V gave up 4 bases and J gave up 10 bases; unmatched junction bases: 10. CDR3 size: 15 residues. The CDR3 DNA sequence: TGCGCCAGCAGCCCCACTAGCGGGAGTACAGGGGAGCAGTTCTTC. It encodes CASSPTSGSTGEQFF.

The chain links TRBV30 to TRBJ2-2; D is possibly TRBD1 (6 bases). CDR3 size: 14 residues. CDR1 GTSNPN and CDR2 SVGIG come from the germline V gene (reference sequence). The germline V and J ends were trimmed by 0 bases and 2 bases, with 7 bases remaining between them. Here the CDR3 reads CAWSVGQNTGELFF. The CDR3 DNA reads TGTGCCTGGAGTGTGGGACAAAACACCGGGGAGCTGTTTTTT.

This clone was detected only once. The V call is TRBV21-1, the J call TRBJ1-1. TRBV21-1 is a pseudogene segment. The CDR3 runs 14 residues. The CDR3, as DNA: TGTGCCAGCAGCAAACGTCCAGCGGGAAGTGAAGCTTTCTTT. Its translation: CASSKRPAGSEAFF.

J is TRBJ1-2 and V is TRBV15; D gene ambiguous. The V and J ends lost 0 bases and 0 bases respectively, with 11 bases between them. From germline, CDR1 is LNHNV and CDR2 YYDKDF (reference sequence). CDR3 length equals 16 residues. The CDR3 sequence is CATSRDLASTNYGYTF. Written as DNA, the CDR3 is TGTGCCACCAGCAGAGATCTGGCAAGTACTAACTATGGCTACACCTTC.

The gene calls are TRBV30 and TRBJ1-5; TRBD1 matches at 9 bases. The CDR3 has 15 residues. V lost 4 bases and J lost 3; bases outside the gene matches: 7. Germline V CDR1 and CDR2: GTSNPN, SVGIG (reference sequence). The CDR3 protein is CAWTRDRADNQPQHF. CDR3 nucleotides: TGTGCCTGGACTAGGGACAGGGCAGACAATCAGCCCCAGCATTTT.

This clone was seen a few times. The V call is TRBV19, the J call TRBJ1-1; the D is unclear. From germline, CDR1 is LNHDA and CDR2 SQIVND (reference sequence). The CDR3 runs to 14 residues. The V and J ends lost 7 bases and 0 bases respectively, with 12 bases between them. The DNA for the CDR3 is TGTGCCAGTACGGCAACAGCCTTGAACACTGAAGCTTTCTTT. This translates into CASTATALNTEAFF. Looking up the rest from reference TRBV19 and TRBJ1-1 gives the full variable domain: DGGITQSPKYLFRKEGQNVTLSCEQNLNHDAMYWYRQDPGQGLRLIYYSQIVNDFQKGDIAEGYSVSREKKESFPLTVTSAQKNPTAFYLCASTATALNTEAFFGQGTRLTVV.

The V call is TRBV6-1, the J call TRBJ1-5; maybe TRBD1 (6 bases). Germline CDR1 MNHNS, CDR2 SASEGT. The CDR3 sequence is 16 residues long. Trimming left V 3 bases short and J 5 bases short, with 17 bases between. The CDR3 coding sequence is TGTGCCAGCAGTGATCGAGGGGGGGCCGCCGATCAGCCCCAGCATTTT. It translates to CASSDRGGAADQPQHF.